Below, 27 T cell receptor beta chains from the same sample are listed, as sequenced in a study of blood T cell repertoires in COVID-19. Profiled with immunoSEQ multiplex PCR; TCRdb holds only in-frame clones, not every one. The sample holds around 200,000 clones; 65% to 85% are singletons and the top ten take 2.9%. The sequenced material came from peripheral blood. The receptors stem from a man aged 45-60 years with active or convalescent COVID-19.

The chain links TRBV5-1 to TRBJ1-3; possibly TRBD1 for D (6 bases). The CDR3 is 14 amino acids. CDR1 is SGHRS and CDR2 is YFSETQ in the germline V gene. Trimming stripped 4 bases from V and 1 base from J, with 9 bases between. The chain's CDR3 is CASSETGSGNTIYF. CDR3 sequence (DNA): TGCGCCAGCAGCGAAACAGGGTCTGGAAACACCATATATTTT.

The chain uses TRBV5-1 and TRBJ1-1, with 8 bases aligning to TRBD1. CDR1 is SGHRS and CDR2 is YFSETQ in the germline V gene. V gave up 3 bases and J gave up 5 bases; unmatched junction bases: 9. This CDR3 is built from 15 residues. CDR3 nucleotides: TGCGCCAGCAGCTGGGGGCAGGGGGCAACGACTGAAGCTTTCTTT. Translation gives CASSWGQGATTEAFF.

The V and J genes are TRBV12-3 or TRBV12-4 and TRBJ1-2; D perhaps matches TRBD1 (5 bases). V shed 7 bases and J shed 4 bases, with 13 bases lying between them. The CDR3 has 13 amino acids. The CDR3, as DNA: TGTGCCAGCACCGTGGAGGGGTTCTATGGCTACACCTTC. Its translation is CASTVEGFYGYTF.

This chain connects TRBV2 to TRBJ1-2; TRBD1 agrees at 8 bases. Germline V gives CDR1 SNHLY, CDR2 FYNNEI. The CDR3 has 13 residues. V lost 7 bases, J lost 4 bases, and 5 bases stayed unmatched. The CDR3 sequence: CASIPDRAYGYTF. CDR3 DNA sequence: TGTGCCAGCATCCCGGACAGGGCCTATGGCTACACCTTC.

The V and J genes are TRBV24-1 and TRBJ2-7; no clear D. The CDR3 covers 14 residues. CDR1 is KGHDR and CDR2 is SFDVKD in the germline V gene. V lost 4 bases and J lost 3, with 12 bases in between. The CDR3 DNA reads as TGTGCCACCAGTGAATCCCCTTCAGGCTACGAGCAGTACTTC. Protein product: CATSESPSGYEQYF.

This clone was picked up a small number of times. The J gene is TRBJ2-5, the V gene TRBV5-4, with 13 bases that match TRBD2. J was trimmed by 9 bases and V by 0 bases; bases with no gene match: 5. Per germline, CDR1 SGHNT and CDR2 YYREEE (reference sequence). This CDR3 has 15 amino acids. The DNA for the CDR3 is TGTGCCAGCAGCTTGGAACTAGCGGGAGGGCGGTCCCAGTACTTC. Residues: CASSLELAGGRSQYF.

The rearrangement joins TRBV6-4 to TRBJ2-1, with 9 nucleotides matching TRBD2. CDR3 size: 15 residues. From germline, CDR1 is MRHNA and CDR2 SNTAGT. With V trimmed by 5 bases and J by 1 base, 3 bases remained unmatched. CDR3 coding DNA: TGTGCCAGCAGTCCGACTAGCGGTTCCTACAATGAGCAGTTCTTC. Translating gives CASSPTSGSYNEQFF.

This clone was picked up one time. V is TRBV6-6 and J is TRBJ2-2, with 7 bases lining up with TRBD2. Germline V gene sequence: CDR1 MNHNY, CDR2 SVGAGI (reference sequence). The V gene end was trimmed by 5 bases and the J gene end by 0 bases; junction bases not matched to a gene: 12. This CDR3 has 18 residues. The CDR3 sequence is CASSGSRGLGANTGELFF. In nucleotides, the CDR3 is TGTGCCAGCAGTGGATCCCGTGGACTAGGCGCGAACACCGGGGAGCTGTTTTTT.

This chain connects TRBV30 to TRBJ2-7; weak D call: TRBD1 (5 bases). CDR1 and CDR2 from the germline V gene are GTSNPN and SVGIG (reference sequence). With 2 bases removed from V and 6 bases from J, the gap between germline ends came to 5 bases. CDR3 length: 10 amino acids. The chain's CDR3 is CAWSTGEQYF. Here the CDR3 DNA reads TGTGCCTGGAGTACAGGCGAGCAGTACTTC.

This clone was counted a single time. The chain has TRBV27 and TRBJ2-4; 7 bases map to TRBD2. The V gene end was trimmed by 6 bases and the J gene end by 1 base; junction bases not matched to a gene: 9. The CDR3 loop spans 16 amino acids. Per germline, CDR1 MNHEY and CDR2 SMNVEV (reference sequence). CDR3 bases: TGTGCCAGCAGCCCAATCTCCGGGGGGGCCAAAAACATTCAGTACTTC. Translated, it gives CASSPISGGAKNIQYF.

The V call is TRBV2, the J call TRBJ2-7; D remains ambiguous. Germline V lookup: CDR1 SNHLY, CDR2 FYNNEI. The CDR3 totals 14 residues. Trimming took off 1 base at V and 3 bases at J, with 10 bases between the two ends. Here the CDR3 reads CASSEVGSYYEQYF. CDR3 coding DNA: TGTGCCAGCAGTGAAGTGGGCAGCTACTACGAGCAGTACTTC. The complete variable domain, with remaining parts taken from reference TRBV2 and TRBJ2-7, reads EPEVTQTPSHQVTQMGQEVILRCVPISNHLYFYWYRQILGQKVEFLVSFYNNEISEKSEIFDDQFSVERPDGSNFTLKIRSTKLEDSAMYFCASSEVGSYYEQYFGPGTRLTVT.

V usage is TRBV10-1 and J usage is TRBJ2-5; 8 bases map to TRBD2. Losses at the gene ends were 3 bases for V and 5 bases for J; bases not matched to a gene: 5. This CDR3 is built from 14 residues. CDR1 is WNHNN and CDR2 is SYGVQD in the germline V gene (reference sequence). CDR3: CASSEGVAGETQYF. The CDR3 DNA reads TGCGCCAGCAGTGAAGGAGTAGCGGGGGAGACCCAGTACTTC.

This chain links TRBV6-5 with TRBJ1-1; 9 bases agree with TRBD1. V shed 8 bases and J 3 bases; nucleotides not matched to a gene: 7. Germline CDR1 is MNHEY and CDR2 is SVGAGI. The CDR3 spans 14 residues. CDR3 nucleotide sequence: TGTGCCAGCGGGCGGGACAGGGTGTACACTGAAGCTTTCTTT. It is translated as CASGRDRVYTEAFF.

CDR3 nucleotides: TGTGCCAGCAGCTTGGGTTACGGGAACTATGGCTACACCTTC. Translated: CASSLGYGNYGYTF. The chain is built from TRBV5-5 and TRBJ1-2; D remains ambiguous. V lost 0 bases to trimming and J lost 2 bases, with 8 bases between them. The CDR3 runs 14 residues. Germline loops: CDR1 SGHKS, CDR2 YYEKEE (reference sequence).

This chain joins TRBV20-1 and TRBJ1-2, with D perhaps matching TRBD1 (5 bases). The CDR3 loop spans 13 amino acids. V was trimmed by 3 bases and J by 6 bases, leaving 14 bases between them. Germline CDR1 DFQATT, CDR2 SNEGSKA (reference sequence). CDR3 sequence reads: CSASLGGFHGYTF. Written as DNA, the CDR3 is TGCAGTGCTAGTTTGGGGGGATTTCATGGCTACACCTTC.

The CDR3 sequence: CASSIPLTGGASGANVLTF. The CDR3 DNA reads TGTGCCAGTAGTATCCCCCTGACAGGTGGCGCATCCGGGGCCAACGTCCTGACTTTC. The J gene is TRBJ2-6, the V gene TRBV19; a possible D gene is TRBD1 (6 bases). V lost 3 bases, J lost 4 bases, and 22 bases lay in between. Germline V gene sequence: CDR1 LNHDA, CDR2 SQIVND (reference sequence). The CDR3 consists of 19 residues.

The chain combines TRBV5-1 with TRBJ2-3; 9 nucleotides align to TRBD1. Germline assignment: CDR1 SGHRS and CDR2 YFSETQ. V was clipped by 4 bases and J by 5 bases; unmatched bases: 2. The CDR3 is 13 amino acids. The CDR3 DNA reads TGCGCCAGCAGCCTGGACAGGGGAGATACGCAGTATTTT. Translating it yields CASSLDRGDTQYF.

The CDR3 spells CASSQSSSGTGVNTEAFF. The CDR3 bases are TGTGCCAGCAGCCAATCTTCTAGCGGGACAGGGGTGAACACTGAAGCTTTCTTT. The chain links TRBV3-1 (or the pseudogene TRBV3-2) to TRBJ1-1, with 10 bases matching TRBD1. With V trimmed by 2 bases and J by 0 bases, 9 bases remained unmatched. The CDR3 is 18 amino acids. Looked up from germline, CDR1 is LGHDT and CDR2 is YNNKEL (reference sequence).

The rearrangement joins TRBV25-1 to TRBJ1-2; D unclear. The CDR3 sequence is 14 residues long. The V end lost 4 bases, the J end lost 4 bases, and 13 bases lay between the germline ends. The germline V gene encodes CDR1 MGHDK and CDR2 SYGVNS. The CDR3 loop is CASSGGGLSYGYTF. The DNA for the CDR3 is TGTGCCAGCAGTGGGGGAGGATTAAGCTATGGCTACACCTTC.

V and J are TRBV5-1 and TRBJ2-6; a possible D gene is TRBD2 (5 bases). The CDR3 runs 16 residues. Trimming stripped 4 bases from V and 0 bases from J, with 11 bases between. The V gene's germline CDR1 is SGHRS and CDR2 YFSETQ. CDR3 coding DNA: TGCGCCAGCAGCGCGACCGGGAACTCTGGGGCCAACGTCCTGACTTTC. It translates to CASSATGNSGANVLTF. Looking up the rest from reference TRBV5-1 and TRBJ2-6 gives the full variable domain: KAGVTQTPRYLIKTRGQQVTLSCSPISGHRSVSWYQQTPGQGLQFLFEYFSETQRNKGNFPGRFSGRQFSNSRSEMNVSTLELGDSALYLCASSATGNSGANVLTFGAGSRLTVL.

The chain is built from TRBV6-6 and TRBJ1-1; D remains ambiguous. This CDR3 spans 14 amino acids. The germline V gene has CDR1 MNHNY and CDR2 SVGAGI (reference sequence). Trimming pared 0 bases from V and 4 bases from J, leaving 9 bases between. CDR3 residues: CASSYSIVVTEAFF. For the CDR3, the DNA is TGTGCCAGCAGTTACTCGATAGTGGTCACTGAAGCTTTCTTT.

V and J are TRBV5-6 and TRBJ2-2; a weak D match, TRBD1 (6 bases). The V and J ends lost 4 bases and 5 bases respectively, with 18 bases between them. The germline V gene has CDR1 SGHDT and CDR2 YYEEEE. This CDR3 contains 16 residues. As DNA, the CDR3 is TGTGCCAGCAGCGCCCCAGGGGCGTTTGATACCGGGGAGCTGTTTTTT. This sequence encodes CASSAPGAFDTGELFF. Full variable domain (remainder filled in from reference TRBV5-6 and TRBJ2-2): DAGVTQSPTHLIKTRGQQVTLRCSPKSGHDTVSWYQQALGQGPQFIFQYYEEEERQRGNFPDRFSGHQFPNYSSELNVNALLLGDSALYLCASSAPGAFDTGELFFGEGSRLTVL.

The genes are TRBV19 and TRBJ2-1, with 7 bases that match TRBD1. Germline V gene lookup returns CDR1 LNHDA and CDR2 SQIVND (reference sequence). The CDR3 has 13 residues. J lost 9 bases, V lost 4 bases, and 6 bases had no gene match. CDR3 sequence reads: CASSNSQGSEQFF. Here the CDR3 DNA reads TGTGCCAGTAGTAACTCACAGGGGAGTGAGCAGTTCTTC.

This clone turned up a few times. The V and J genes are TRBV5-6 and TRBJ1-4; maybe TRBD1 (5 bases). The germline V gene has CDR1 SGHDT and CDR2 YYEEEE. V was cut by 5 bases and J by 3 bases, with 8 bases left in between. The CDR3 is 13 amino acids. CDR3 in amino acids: CASRRTSNEKLFF. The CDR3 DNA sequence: TGTGCCAGCAGACGGACATCTAATGAAAAACTGTTTTTT. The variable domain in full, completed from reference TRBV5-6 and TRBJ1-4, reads DAGVTQSPTHLIKTRGQQVTLRCSPKSGHDTVSWYQQALGQGPQFIFQYYEEEERQRGNFPDRFSGHQFPNYSSELNVNALLLGDSALYLCASRRTSNEKLFFGSGTQLSVL.

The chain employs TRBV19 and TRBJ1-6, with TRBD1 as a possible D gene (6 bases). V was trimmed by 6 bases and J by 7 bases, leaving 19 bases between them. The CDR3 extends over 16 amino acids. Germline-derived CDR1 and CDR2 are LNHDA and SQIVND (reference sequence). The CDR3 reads CASRDTGSLRNSPLHF. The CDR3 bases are TGTGCCAGTAGGGATACAGGGTCGCTACGGAATTCACCCCTCCACTTT.

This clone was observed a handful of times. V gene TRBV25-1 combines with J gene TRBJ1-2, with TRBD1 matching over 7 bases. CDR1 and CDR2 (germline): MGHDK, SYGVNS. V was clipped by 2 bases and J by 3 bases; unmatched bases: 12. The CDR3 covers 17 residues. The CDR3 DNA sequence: TGTGCCAGCAGTGAAGGAAGGAAAACGGGACAGCACTATGGCTACACCTTC. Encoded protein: CASSEGRKTGQHYGYTF.

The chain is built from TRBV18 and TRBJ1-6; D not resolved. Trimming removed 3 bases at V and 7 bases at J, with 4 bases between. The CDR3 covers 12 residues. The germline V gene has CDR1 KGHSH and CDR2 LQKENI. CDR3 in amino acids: CASSPPNSPLHF. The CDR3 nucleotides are TGTGCCAGCTCACCCCCGAATTCACCCCTCCACTTT.